This record concerns one TCR beta chain sequence. The ends lost 6 bases at V and 11 bases at J; junction bases unmatched: 17. The CDR3 covers 16 residues. The germline gives CDR1 SGHVS, CDR2 FNYEAQ. This specimen comes from a study of technical replicates of blood from a handful of donors. Data came from immunoSEQ multiplex PCR; TCRdb stores just in-frame clones and leaves some out. The table lists about 56,000 clones, more than 90% of them singletons. The TCR originated in a human donor in good health. Some clones in this sample may be carry-over from other donors' samples. Source material: PBMCs. The chain employs TRBV7-6 and TRBJ2-7; 12 nucleotides align to TRBD2. CDR3 in DNA: TGTGCCAGCAGTCAAACCACTAGCGGGGGGCCTGGGGGTGAGTACTTC. Its translation: CASSQTTSGGPGGEYF.